These 30 T cell receptor beta chains share one sample of origin, sequenced in a study of patients and donors after allogeneic stem cell transplantation. Each CDR3 protein is one row after TCRdb ran MiXCR on the RT-PCR reads. Among approximately 170,000 distinct CDR3 sequences listed, about a quarter were seen once. Sample: blood, either unsorted or a sorted T cell fraction (not recorded which). These TCRs come from a human donor who was either an allogeneic HSCT recipient or a stem cell or donor lymphocyte infusion donor (not recorded which). It is not recorded whose cells these are; they may come from a transplant donor.

This clonotype appeared a single time. The J gene is TRBJ2-2, the V gene TRBV14; 11 bases match TRBD2. V shed 3 bases, J shed 1 base, and the junction held 4 bases outside the gene matches. Germline CDR1 and CDR2: SGHDN and FVKESK. The CDR3 totals 17 residues. The chain's CDR3 is CASSHSGTSGNTGELFF. CDR3 bases: TGTGCCAGCAGCCACTCCGGGACTAGCGGGAACACCGGGGAGCTGTTTTTT.

This clonotype was counted only a few times. The rearrangement joins TRBV25-1 to TRBJ2-1, with a weak D call TRBD2 (6 bases). The CDR3 covers 15 residues. Germline loops: CDR1 MGHDK, CDR2 SYGVNS. V was clipped by 6 bases and J by 5 bases, with 17 bases between them. The CDR3 region is CASRGRSRADNEQFF. The CDR3 DNA follows: TGTGCCAGCAGGGGGAGGTCCAGGGCGGACAATGAGCAGTTCTTC.

The chain couples TRBV12-3 or TRBV12-4 to TRBJ2-7; TRBD1 agrees at 7 bases. CDR3 length equals 12 residues. V shed 4 bases and J 6 bases; nucleotides not matched to a gene: 3. CDR3 amino acids: CASSYRGPEQYF. CDR3 sequence (DNA): TGTGCCAGCAGTTACAGGGGTCCCGAGCAGTACTTC.

This clonotype was seen a handful of times. V and J are TRBV12-3 or TRBV12-4 and TRBJ2-7, with 12 bases matching TRBD2. The CDR3 length is 14 residues. Trimming at V came to 5 bases and at J to 5 bases, leaving 4 bases not matched to a gene. The CDR3 is CASSRLAGDHEQYF. CDR3 in DNA: TGTGCCAGCAGTCGACTAGCGGGAGATCACGAGCAGTACTTC.

J is TRBJ2-3 and V is TRBV10-3; no firm D call. Germline lookup yields CDR1 ENHRY and CDR2 SYGVKD. V was pared by 3 bases and J by 4 bases, with 2 bases between. There are 11 residues in the CDR3. The CDR3 spells CAISDSDTQYF. The CDR3 DNA is TGTGCCATCAGTGATTCAGATACGCAGTATTTT.

The count of this clonotype is one. The chain couples TRBV6-1 to TRBJ2-7; D gene uncertain. This CDR3 contains 14 residues. V lost 6 bases and J 7 bases, leaving 19 bases between the germline ends. CDR1 is MNHNS and CDR2 is SASEGT in the germline V gene. The CDR3 nucleotides read TGTGCCAGCAGGGGTCTAAGGTTGGGCCTGGAGCAGTACTTC. This sequence encodes CASRGLRLGLEQYF.

The rearrangement links TRBV24-1 to TRBJ2-1; a weak D match, TRBD1 (5 bases). V shed 0 bases and J shed 9 bases, with 8 bases lying between them. Germline V gene data show CDR1 as KGHDR and CDR2 as SFDVKD. This CDR3 is built from 13 residues. The CDR3 spells CATSDLGQLEQFF. For the CDR3, the DNA is TGTGCCACCAGTGATTTGGGACAACTTGAGCAGTTCTTC.

The CDR3 nucleotides read TGCGCCAGCAGCGCCAATTATCAGTCCGACTCACCCCTCCACTTT. Residues: CASSANYQSDSPLHF. V and J are TRBV5-1 and TRBJ1-6; D gene ambiguous. The CDR3 has 15 amino acids. Trimming took off 4 bases at V and 10 bases at J, with 18 bases between the two ends. CDR1 SGHRS and CDR2 YFSETQ come from the germline V gene.

J is TRBJ1-2 and V is TRBV20-1, with 8 bases aligning to TRBD1. V lost 5 bases and J lost 4; bases outside the gene matches: 12. Looked up from germline, CDR1 is DFQATT and CDR2 is SNEGSKA (reference sequence). This CDR3 contains 15 residues. For the CDR3, the DNA is TGCAGTGCTGGACAGGGCCCCCGGCGTATCTATGGCTACACCTTC. It encodes CSAGQGPRRIYGYTF.

This clonotype has more than one count but fewer than ten. The CDR3 nucleotides read TGCAGTGCGGGAGGCGGGACCTCCTACGAGCAGTACTTC. As protein: CSAGGGTSYEQYF. The rearrangement links TRBV20-1 to TRBJ2-7; D possibly corresponds to TRBD2 (6 bases). CDR3 length: 13 amino acids. The germline V gene has CDR1 DFQATT and CDR2 SNEGSKA (reference sequence). Trimming shortened V by 6 bases and J by 0 bases, and 12 bases separated the two germline ends.

V usage is TRBV24-1 and J usage is TRBJ1-5, with D perhaps TRBD1 (6 bases). V lost 4 bases, J lost 0 bases, and 12 bases lay in between. This CDR3 region has 16 residues. The germline V gene encodes CDR1 KGHDR and CDR2 SFDVKD. The CDR3 bases are TGTGCCACCAGTGACTCCCGGACAGATAGCAATCAGCCCCAGCATTTT. This encodes CATSDSRTDSNQPQHF.

This clonotype occurred a few times. V usage is TRBV27 and J usage is TRBJ2-7, with 11 nucleotides matching TRBD2. The CDR3 has 15 amino acids. Germline V gene lookup returns CDR1 MNHEY and CDR2 SMNVEV (reference sequence). J lost 2 bases, V lost 5 bases, and 5 bases had no gene match. CDR3 sequence (DNA): TGTGCCAGCAGTGTCACTAGCGGGAGTGCCTACGAGCAGTACTTC. Its translation is CASSVTSGSAYEQYF.

V usage is TRBV5-1 and J usage is TRBJ2-7; D not certain. The germline V and J ends were trimmed by 1 base and 3 bases, with 11 bases remaining between them. The germline V gene has CDR1 SGHRS and CDR2 YFSETQ. This CDR3 spans 14 amino acids. Here the CDR3 reads CASSLSFDDYEQYF. As DNA, the CDR3 is TGCGCCAGCAGCTTGAGTTTCGACGACTACGAGCAGTACTTC.

This clonotype appeared a few times. This sequence joins TRBV5-1 and TRBJ1-2; D is ambiguous. This CDR3 region has 12 residues. Trimming took 6 bases from V and 12 from J, leaving 18 bases between them. Germline lookup yields CDR1 SGHRS and CDR2 YFSETQ. DNA for the CDR3: TGCGCCAGCAAAGTTACCACCACGGAGGACACCTTC. It translates to CASKVTTTEDTF. The variable domain in full, completed from reference TRBV5-1 and TRBJ1-2, reads KAGVTQTPRYLIKTRGQQVTLSCSPISGHRSVSWYQQTPGQGLQFLFEYFSETQRNKGNFPGRFSGRQFSNSRSEMNVSTLELGDSALYLCASKVTTTEDTFGSGTRLTVV.

This clonotype was counted a few times. This chain uses TRBV6-5 with TRBJ2-7; maybe TRBD2 (5 bases). In germline, CDR1 is MNHEY, CDR2 SVGAGI. This CDR3 is 14 amino acids long. The V gene lost 6 bases and the J gene lost 2 bases, with 14 bases spanning the gap. The CDR3 region is CASRSLRETYEQYF. Here the CDR3 DNA reads TGTGCCAGCAGATCTCTGAGGGAGACCTACGAGCAGTACTTC.

J is TRBJ2-7 and V is TRBV20-1; D tentatively fits TRBD1 or TRBD2 (5 bases each). Germline CDR1 reads DFQATT; CDR2 reads SNEGSKA (reference sequence). This CDR3 has 13 amino acids. Trimming stripped 1 base from V and 3 bases from J, with 10 bases between. The CDR3 reads CSARAWGNYEQYF. CDR3 nucleotides: TGCAGTGCTAGAGCGTGGGGGAACTACGAGCAGTACTTC.

J is TRBJ1-1 and V is TRBV2; possible D gene TRBD1, 5 bases. The V gene's germline CDR1 is SNHLY and CDR2 FYNNEI. Trimming shortened V by 5 bases and J by 8 bases, and 24 bases separated the two germline ends. This CDR3 has 16 residues. In nucleotides, the CDR3 is TGTGCCAGCAGTAATTCAGGGAACGGCGGGAGAGAAGAAGCTTTCTTT. This codes for CASSNSGNGGREEAFF.

The chain is built from TRBV6-5 and TRBJ2-2, with TRBD2 as a possible D gene (5 bases). The germline CDR1 and CDR2 sequences are MNHEY and SVGAGI. The CDR3 covers 15 residues. Trimming pared 8 bases from V and 7 bases from J, leaving 20 bases between. CDR3 sequence reads: CASGTGDSVGGELFF. The CDR3 DNA reads as TGTGCCAGCGGAACGGGCGATAGCGTGGGCGGGGAGCTGTTTTTT.

The chain employs TRBV10-3 and TRBJ2-1; 8 nucleotides agree with TRBD1. The junction had 6 bases not matched to a gene; V was cut back by 7 bases and J by 10 bases. Germline CDR1 reads ENHRY; CDR2 reads SYGVKD. This CDR3 has 12 residues. DNA for the CDR3: TGTGCCATCAAGGCCGACAGGGGCGAGCAGTTCTTC. This translates into CAIKADRGEQFF.

With regard to this clonotype: The CDR3 end shows no conserved phenylalanine or tryptophan, and so a read error is likely. The chain couples TRBV7-2 to TRBJ2-3; D gene ambiguous. V was pared by 1 base and J by 4 bases, with 3 bases between. This CDR3 has 12 amino acids. CDR1 is SGHTA and CDR2 is FQGNSA in the germline V gene. CDR3 coding DNA: TGTGCCAGCAGCTTAGATTCAGATACGCAGTATTCT. It yields the protein CASSLDSDTQYS.

The chain joins TRBV20-1 to TRBJ1-1, with D uncertain. The germline CDR1 and CDR2 sequences are DFQATT and SNEGSKA (reference sequence). CDR3 length equals 14 residues. The V end lost 6 bases, the J end lost 2 bases, and 16 bases lay between the germline ends. In nucleotides, the CDR3 is TGCAGTGCCCAATTCGGATCTTATAACACTGAAGCTTTCTTT. Translation gives CSAQFGSYNTEAFF.

Only a few counts were recorded for this clonotype. The rearrangement uses TRBV20-1 and TRBJ2-7; 8 nucleotides match TRBD1. The V gene end was trimmed by 4 bases and the J gene end by 2 bases; junction bases not matched to a gene: 7. This CDR3 has 14 residues. Germline-derived CDR1 and CDR2 are DFQATT and SNEGSKA (reference sequence). The CDR3 loop is CSATDRGETYEQYF. The CDR3 region has the DNA TGCAGTGCTACAGACAGGGGTGAGACCTACGAGCAGTACTTC.

The V call is TRBV29-1, the J call TRBJ2-1; TRBD2 is a possible D gene (6 bases). The CDR3 extends over 13 amino acids. Germline assignment: CDR1 SQVTM and CDR2 ANQGSEA. V was cut by 7 bases and J by 0 bases, with 10 bases left in between. This CDR3 reads CSGDGSSYNEQFF. The CDR3 region has the DNA TGCAGCGGCGACGGGAGCTCCTACAATGAGCAGTTCTTC.

This clonotype appeared a few times. The chain is built from TRBV3-1 and TRBJ1-1; no firm D call. This CDR3 is 16 amino acids long. CDR1 LGHDT and CDR2 YNNKEL come from the germline V gene (reference sequence). V was trimmed by 4 bases and J by 4 bases, leaving 19 bases between them. The DNA of the CDR3 is TGTGCCAGCAGCCTAGGTCACCCAGGAGCATCCACTGAAGCTTTCTTT. As protein: CASSLGHPGASTEAFF.

The V call is TRBV7-6, the J call TRBJ2-7; 10 nucleotides match TRBD1. V was pared by 1 base and J by 4 bases, with 7 bases of the junction left unmatched. Germline-derived CDR1 and CDR2 are SGHVS and FNYEAQ. This CDR3 has 16 residues. CDR3 DNA: TGTGCCAGCAGCTTAGTCGGGACAGGGGAGGAGTACGAGCAGTACTTC. Residues: CASSLVGTGEEYEQYF.

This clonotype was counted between two and nine times. The chain links TRBV12-3 or TRBV12-4 to TRBJ2-3, with 11 positions matching TRBD2. The CDR3 runs to 19 residues. V gave up 3 bases and J gave up 2 bases; unmatched junction bases: 13. Here the CDR3 DNA reads TGTGCCAGCAGTTTTTTGGTTTCCCCGGGACTAGCGGACACAGATACGCAGTATTTT. Its translation: CASSFLVSPGLADTDTQYF.

The chain employs TRBV7-6 and TRBJ1-4; the match to TRBD1 covers 8 bases. CDR3 length: 14 residues. Losses at the gene ends were 4 bases for V and 4 bases for J; bases not matched to a gene: 2. Germline CDR1 reads SGHVS; CDR2 reads FNYEAQ. CDR3 nucleotides: TGTGCCAGCAGCTACAGGGGGATTAATGAAAAACTGTTTTTT. Translation: CASSYRGINEKLFF.

This clonotype occurred a few times. This chain connects TRBV12-3 or TRBV12-4 to TRBJ2-1; the D is unclear. The germline V and J ends were trimmed by 3 bases and 5 bases, with 5 bases remaining between them. The CDR3 runs to 12 residues. This CDR3 is CASSFANNEQFF. CDR3 nucleotides: TGTGCCAGCAGTTTTGCTAACAATGAGCAGTTCTTC.

The rearrangement uses TRBV29-1 and TRBJ2-1, with D maybe TRBD2 (6 bases). CDR3 length: 12 amino acids. The germline gives CDR1 SQVTM, CDR2 ANQGSEA. V lost 7 bases to trimming and J lost 6 bases, with 13 bases between them. The CDR3 nucleotides read TGCAGCGCCGGGGAGGCCCTCAATGAGCAGTTCTTC. This sequence encodes CSAGEALNEQFF.

In its sample, this clonotype was seen a few times. This chain joins TRBV29-1 and TRBJ1-5; the D gene is possibly TRBD1 (6 bases). V lost 1 base and J 11 bases, leaving 15 bases between the germline ends. In germline, CDR1 is SQVTM, CDR2 ANQGSEA. The CDR3 has 13 amino acids. CDR3 coding DNA: TGCAGCGTTGAAGTGGGGCAGGGGTCGACCCAGCATTTT. This translates into CSVEVGQGSTQHF.